Reported below is one TCR beta chain. Its antigen is undetermined. Profiling relied on immunoSEQ multiplex PCR, and the TCRdb table lists in-frame clones only, not all of them. The sample lists about 2 million clones, about 95% seen once, with about 1.1% in the top ten. The sample originates from a study of shared clonotypes between healthy human individuals. Background on the study: Per donor, three plates held CD4 naive cells, three held CD4 memory, two held CD8 naive and one held CD8 memory.

CD45RO negativity and positive selection for CCR7 defined naive CD8 cells, a population that excluded terminally differentiated effector memory CD45RA+ cells. The CDR3 spans 17 residues. Trimming stripped 10 bases from V and 1 base from J, with 24 bases between. The germline V gene encodes CDR1 WSHSY and CDR2 SAAADI. Overall study findings and caveats: Several donors held approximately 4.5% of naive CD4 clonotypes in common. Memory subsets had estimated richness that was generally smaller than that of naive subsets. There were few donors, and this limited the genetic and exposure-history diversity represented.

The TCR comes from a man between 18 and 35 years old in good health. The chain uses TRBV10-2 and TRBJ2-3, with D possibly called TRBD1 or TRBD2 (6 bases each). The sample was naive CD8+ T cells sorted from blood. The CDR3 here is CATQGNGGNQGTDTQYF. The DNA for the CDR3 is TGCGCCACCCAGGGGAACGGGGGCAACCAGGGCACAGATACGCAGTATTTT.